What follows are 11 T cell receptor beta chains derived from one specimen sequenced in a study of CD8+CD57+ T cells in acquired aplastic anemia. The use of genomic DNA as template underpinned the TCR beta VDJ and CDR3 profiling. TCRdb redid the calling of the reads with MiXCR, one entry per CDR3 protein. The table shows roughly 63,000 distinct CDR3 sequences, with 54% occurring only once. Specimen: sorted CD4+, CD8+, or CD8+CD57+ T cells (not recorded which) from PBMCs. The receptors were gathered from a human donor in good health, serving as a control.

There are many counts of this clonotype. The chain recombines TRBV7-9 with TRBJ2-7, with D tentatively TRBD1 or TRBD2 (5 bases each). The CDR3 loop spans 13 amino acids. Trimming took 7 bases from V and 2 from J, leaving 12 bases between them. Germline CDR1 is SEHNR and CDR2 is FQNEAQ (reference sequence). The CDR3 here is CASNTGPAYEQYF. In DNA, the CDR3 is TGTGCCAGCAACACGGGACCCGCCTACGAGCAGTACTTC. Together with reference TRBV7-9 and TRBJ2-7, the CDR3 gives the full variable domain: DTGVSQNPRHKITKRGQNVTFRCDPISEHNRLYWYRQTLGQGPEFLTYFQNEAQLEKSRLLSDRFSAERPKGSFSTLEIQRTEQGDSAMYLCASNTGPAYEQYFGPGTRLTVT.

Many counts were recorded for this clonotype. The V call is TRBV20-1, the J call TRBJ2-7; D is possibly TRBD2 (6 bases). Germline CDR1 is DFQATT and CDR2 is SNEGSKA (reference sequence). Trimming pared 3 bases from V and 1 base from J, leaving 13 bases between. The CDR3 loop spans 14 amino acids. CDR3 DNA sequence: TGCAGTGCTAGGCCCCGGGACTCATCCTACGAGCAGTACTTC. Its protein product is CSARPRDSSYEQYF.

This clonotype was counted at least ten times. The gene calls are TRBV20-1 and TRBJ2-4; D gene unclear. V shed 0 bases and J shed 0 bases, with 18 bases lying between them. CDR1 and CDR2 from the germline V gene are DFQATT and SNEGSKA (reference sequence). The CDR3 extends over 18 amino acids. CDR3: CSARDPLTVRLAKNIQYF. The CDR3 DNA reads TGCAGTGCTAGAGACCCGCTGACGGTGAGGCTAGCCAAAAACATTCAGTACTTC.

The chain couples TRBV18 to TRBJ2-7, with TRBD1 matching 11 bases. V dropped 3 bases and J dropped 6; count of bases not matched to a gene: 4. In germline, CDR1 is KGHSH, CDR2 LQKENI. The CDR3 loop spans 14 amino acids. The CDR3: CASSPRTGGGEQYV. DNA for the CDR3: TGTGCCAGCTCACCGAGGACAGGGGGCGGCGAGCAGTACGTC.

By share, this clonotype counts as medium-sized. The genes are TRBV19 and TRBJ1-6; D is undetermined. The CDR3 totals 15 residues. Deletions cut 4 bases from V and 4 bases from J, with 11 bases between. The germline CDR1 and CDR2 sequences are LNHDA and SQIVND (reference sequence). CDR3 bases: TGTGCCAGTAGTAACGTGGGCTCTTATAATTCACCCCTCCACTTT. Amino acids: CASSNVGSYNSPLHF.

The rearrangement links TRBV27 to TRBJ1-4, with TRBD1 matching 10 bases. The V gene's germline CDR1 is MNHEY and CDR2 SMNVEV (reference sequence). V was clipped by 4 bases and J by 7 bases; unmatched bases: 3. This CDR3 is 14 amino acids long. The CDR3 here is CASSSDRGLEKLFF. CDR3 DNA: TGTGCCAGCAGTTCCGACAGGGGGCTTGAAAAACTGTTTTTT.

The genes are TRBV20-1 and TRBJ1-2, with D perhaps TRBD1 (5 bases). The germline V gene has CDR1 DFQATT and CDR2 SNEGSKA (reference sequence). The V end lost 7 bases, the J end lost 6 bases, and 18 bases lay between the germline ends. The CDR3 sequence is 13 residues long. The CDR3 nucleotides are TGCAGTGTCCCGAAGCAGGCGGGGGATGGCTACACCTTC. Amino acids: CSVPKQAGDGYTF.

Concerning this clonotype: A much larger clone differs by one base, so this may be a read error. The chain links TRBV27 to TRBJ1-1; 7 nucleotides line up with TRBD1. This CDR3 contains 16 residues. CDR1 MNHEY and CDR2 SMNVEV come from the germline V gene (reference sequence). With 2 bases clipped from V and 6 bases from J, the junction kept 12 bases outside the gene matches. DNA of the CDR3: TGTGCCAGCAGTTTAGCCGGACAGGAGGTGAGGGCTGAAGCTTTCTTT. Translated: CASSLAGQEVRAEAFF.

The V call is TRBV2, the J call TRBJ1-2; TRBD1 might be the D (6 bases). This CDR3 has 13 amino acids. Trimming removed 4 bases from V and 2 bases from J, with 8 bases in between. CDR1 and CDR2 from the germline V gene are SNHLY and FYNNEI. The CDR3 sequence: CASSGGGNYGYTF. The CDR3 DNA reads TGTGCCAGCAGTGGGGGGGGCAACTATGGCTACACCTTC.

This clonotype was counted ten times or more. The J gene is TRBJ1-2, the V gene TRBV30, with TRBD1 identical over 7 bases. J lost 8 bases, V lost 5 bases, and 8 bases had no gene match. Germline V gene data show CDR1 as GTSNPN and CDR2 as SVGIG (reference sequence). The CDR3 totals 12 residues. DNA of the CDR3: TGTGCCTGGCGAGACAGGGCTGGAGGCTACACCTTC. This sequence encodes CAWRDRAGGYTF.

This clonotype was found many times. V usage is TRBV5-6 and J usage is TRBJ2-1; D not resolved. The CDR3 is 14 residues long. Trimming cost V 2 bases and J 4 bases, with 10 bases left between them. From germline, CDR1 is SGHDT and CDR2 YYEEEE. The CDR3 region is CASSFAESYNEQFF. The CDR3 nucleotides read TGTGCCAGCAGCTTCGCTGAGTCTTACAATGAGCAGTTCTTC.